This TCR beta chain was documented in a study of T cells after yellow fever vaccination. Broader study findings: The presence of abundant clonotypes contaminating from the bulk population was possible in FACS-sorted repertoires. Clones that expanded after primary vaccination mostly reappeared after the booster (around 96% CD4, roughly 87% CD8).

A single record per CDR3 protein comes from TCRdb applying MiXCR to the 5' RACE reads. Among 550,000 or so distinct CDR3 sequences, about a fifth were seen once, and the ten largest hold approximately 14%. With 1 base removed from V and 4 bases from J, the gap between germline ends came to 11 bases. This CDR3 contains 15 residues. Germline CDR1 reads KGHSH; CDR2 reads LQKENI. Concerning this clonotype: Its antigen is as yet unknown.

This specimen consisted of PBMCs, obtained 15 days after the yellow fever booster vaccination. The chain couples TRBV18 to TRBJ1-5; no clear D. This TCR derives from a man younger than 40 who received the YFV17D yellow fever vaccine. Written as DNA, the CDR3 is TGTGCCAGCTCACCACGTTCGGCGGGGAATCAGCCCCAGCATTTT. Translating gives CASSPRSAGNQPQHF.